Below, 16 T cell receptor beta chains from the same sample are listed, as sequenced in a study of blood T cell repertoires in COVID-19. Some clones are missing from TCRdb's copy, which holds only in-frame ones; the method was immunoSEQ multiplex PCR. The sample lists fewer than 200,000 clones, around 90% occurring once. The material sequenced was peripheral blood. The receptors originated from a man in his 60s with acute or convalescent COVID-19.

The chain has TRBV5-1 and TRBJ1-6; 8 nucleotides agree with TRBD1. Trimming removed 3 bases from V and 6 bases from J; junction bases left unmatched: 5. Germline CDR1 reads SGHRS; CDR2 reads YFSETQ. The CDR3 has 15 amino acids. The CDR3 bases are TGCGCCAGCAGCTGGGGACAGGATATTAATTCACCCCTCCACTTT. Its protein product is CASSWGQDINSPLHF.

V gene TRBV24-1 combines with J gene TRBJ1-2; 10 bases match TRBD1. J was trimmed by 1 base and V by 11 bases; bases with no gene match: 9. This CDR3 spans 15 amino acids. Germline V gene lookup returns CDR1 KGHDR and CDR2 SFDVKD. The CDR3 DNA sequence: TGTGCCATCAGGGGGACAGGGGATGGTAACTATGGCTACACCTTC. It encodes CAIRGTGDGNYGYTF.

The rearrangement uses TRBV19 and TRBJ1-1, with 7 bases matching TRBD1. Germline V gives CDR1 LNHDA, CDR2 SQIVND (reference sequence). The CDR3 contains 13 residues. V was clipped by 6 bases and J by 1 base; unmatched bases: 2. The CDR3 coding sequence is TGTGCCAGTAGAGGACAGGCGAACACTGAAGCTTTCTTT. Translated: CASRGQANTEAFF.

The chain links TRBV7-8 to TRBJ1-6, with unresolved D. With 3 bases removed from V and 8 bases from J, the gap between germline ends came to 8 bases. The CDR3 sequence is 13 residues long. CDR1 SGHVS and CDR2 FQNEAQ come from the germline V gene. CDR3: CASSFVGDSPLHF. CDR3 DNA: TGTGCCAGCAGCTTTGTGGGAGATTCACCCCTCCACTTT.

This clone was seen a single time. The gene calls are TRBV5-1 and TRBJ1-3; 8 nucleotides agree with TRBD1. CDR3 size: 15 residues. Germline CDR1 is SGHRS and CDR2 is YFSETQ. V was pared by 4 bases and J by 2 bases, with 5 bases of the junction left unmatched. CDR3 DNA: TGCGCCAGCAGCAAGGACAGGGCAACTGGAAACACCATATATTTT. Translation: CASSKDRATGNTIYF.

This clone was seen a single time. The chain has TRBV5-6 and TRBJ2-7, with TRBD1 identical over 7 bases. Germline CDR1 and CDR2: SGHDT and YYEEEE. The CDR3 is made up of 17 amino acids. Trimming took 0 bases from V and 0 from J; bases not matched to a gene: 9. The CDR3: CASSLGVKDRFSYEQYF. DNA for the CDR3: TGTGCCAGCAGCTTGGGGGTAAAGGACAGGTTCTCCTACGAGCAGTACTTC.

This clone has a single count. The chain couples TRBV18 to TRBJ2-1, with D perhaps matching TRBD2 (5 bases). The germline V and J ends were trimmed by 3 bases and 6 bases, with 15 bases remaining between them. The CDR3 covers 15 residues. Germline V lookup: CDR1 KGHSH, CDR2 LQKENI. The CDR3 nucleotides read TGTGCCAGCTCACCCGGGAAGGGCACTTTCAATGAGCAGTTCTTC. Its protein product is CASSPGKGTFNEQFF.

This chain uses TRBV5-1 with TRBJ2-3; D is perhaps TRBD2 (5 bases). Germline loops: CDR1 SGHRS, CDR2 YFSETQ. V was shortened by 0 bases and J by 1 base, with 9 bases between the two germline ends. The CDR3 extends over 15 amino acids. CDR3 loop: CASSLGGSGTDTQYF. The CDR3 DNA is TGCGCCAGCAGCTTGGGTGGGAGTGGCACAGATACGCAGTATTTT.

The rearrangement uses TRBV18 and TRBJ2-7, with 9 bases that match TRBD1. V was clipped by 3 bases and J by 2 bases; unmatched bases: 5. Germline V lookup: CDR1 KGHSH, CDR2 LQKENI. This CDR3 is built from 15 residues. The CDR3 protein is CASSPETGGAYEQYF. The CDR3 DNA reads as TGTGCCAGCTCACCGGAGACAGGGGGGGCCTACGAGCAGTACTTC.

The rearrangement links TRBV19 to TRBJ1-3; unclear D gene. This CDR3 is built from 16 residues. Germline V gene sequence: CDR1 LNHDA, CDR2 SQIVND (reference sequence). V dropped 5 bases and J dropped 1 base, with 15 bases sitting between them. The chain's CDR3 is CASSPPFPDSGNTIYF. CDR3 DNA sequence: TGTGCCAGTAGTCCTCCCTTCCCAGATTCTGGAAACACCATATATTTT.

The chain combines TRBV2 with TRBJ2-3; maybe TRBD2 (6 bases). CDR1 is SNHLY and CDR2 is FYNNEI in the germline V gene. The CDR3 length is 15 residues. V was cut by 1 base and J by 2 bases, with 10 bases left in between. As DNA, the CDR3 is TGTGCCAGCAGTGAAGGTAGCGGCCACACAGATACGCAGTATTTT. It codes for CASSEGSGHTDTQYF. Full variable domain (outside the CDR3, taken from reference TRBV2 and TRBJ2-3): EPEVTQTPSHQVTQMGQEVILRCVPISNHLYFYWYRQILGQKVEFLVSFYNNEISEKSEIFDDQFSVERPDGSNFTLKIRSTKLEDSAMYFCASSEGSGHTDTQYFGPGTRLTVL.

The chain links TRBV3-1 (or the pseudogene TRBV3-2) to TRBJ2-3; 9 positions match TRBD2. J lost 3 bases, V lost 4 bases, and 11 bases had no gene match. CDR3 length: 17 amino acids. Germline CDR1 is LGHDT and CDR2 is YNNKEL (reference sequence). The CDR3: CASSRRKAGGGTDTQYF. Written as DNA, the CDR3 is TGTGCCAGCAGCCGCCGGAAAGCGGGGGGCGGAACAGATACGCAGTATTTT.

The rearrangement links TRBV19 to TRBJ1-3; the D gene is possibly TRBD1 (6 bases). CDR1 is LNHDA and CDR2 is SQIVND in the germline V gene (reference sequence). This CDR3 has 13 residues. Between the trimmed V and J ends, which lost 2 bases and 8 bases, there was a span of 10 bases. CDR3 amino acids: CASSIPGAHTIYF. CDR3 sequence (DNA): TGTGCCAGTAGTATACCAGGGGCCCACACCATATATTTT.

In this sample, this clone turned up once. V and J are TRBV3-1 (or the pseudogene TRBV3-2) and TRBJ1-6, with unresolved D. V was shortened by 3 bases and J by 13 bases, with 13 bases between the two germline ends. This CDR3 has 13 residues. From germline, CDR1 is LGHDT and CDR2 YNNKEL (reference sequence). CDR3 loop: CASSQAQRAPLHF. The DNA for the CDR3 is TGTGCCAGCAGCCAGGCACAGAGAGCTCCCCTCCACTTT.

This clone was picked up one time. This chain uses TRBV6-5 with TRBJ1-1; no clear D gene. The germline V gene has CDR1 MNHEY and CDR2 SVGAGI. CDR3 length: 15 residues. V shed 0 bases and J shed 3 bases, with 11 bases lying between them. The CDR3 spells CASSYSGWGDTEAFF. The CDR3, as DNA: TGTGCCAGCAGTTACTCGGGATGGGGAGACACTGAAGCTTTCTTT.

The chain employs TRBV19 and TRBJ2-5; TRBD2 agrees at 10 bases. Germline V gene sequence: CDR1 LNHDA, CDR2 SQIVND (reference sequence). The CDR3 contains 15 residues. With V trimmed by 4 bases and J by 5 bases, 7 bases remained unmatched. As DNA, the CDR3 is TGTGCCAGTAGTACGAGCGGGGGGGCTGTGGAGACCCAGTACTTC. It is translated as CASSTSGGAVETQYF.